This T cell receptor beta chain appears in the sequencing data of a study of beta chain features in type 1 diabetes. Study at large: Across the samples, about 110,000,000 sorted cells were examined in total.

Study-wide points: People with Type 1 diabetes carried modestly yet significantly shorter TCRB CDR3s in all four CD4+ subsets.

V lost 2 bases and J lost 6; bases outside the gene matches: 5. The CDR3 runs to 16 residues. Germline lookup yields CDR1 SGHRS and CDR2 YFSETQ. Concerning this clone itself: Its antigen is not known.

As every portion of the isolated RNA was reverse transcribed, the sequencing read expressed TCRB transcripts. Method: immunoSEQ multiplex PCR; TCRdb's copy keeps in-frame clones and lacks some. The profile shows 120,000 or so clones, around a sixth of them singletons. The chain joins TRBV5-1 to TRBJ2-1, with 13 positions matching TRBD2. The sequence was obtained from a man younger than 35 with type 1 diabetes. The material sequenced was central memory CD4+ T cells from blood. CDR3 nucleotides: TGCGCCAGCAGCTTACTAGCGGGAGGGCCGGGCAATGAGCAGTTCTTC. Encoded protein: CASSLLAGGPGNEQFF.